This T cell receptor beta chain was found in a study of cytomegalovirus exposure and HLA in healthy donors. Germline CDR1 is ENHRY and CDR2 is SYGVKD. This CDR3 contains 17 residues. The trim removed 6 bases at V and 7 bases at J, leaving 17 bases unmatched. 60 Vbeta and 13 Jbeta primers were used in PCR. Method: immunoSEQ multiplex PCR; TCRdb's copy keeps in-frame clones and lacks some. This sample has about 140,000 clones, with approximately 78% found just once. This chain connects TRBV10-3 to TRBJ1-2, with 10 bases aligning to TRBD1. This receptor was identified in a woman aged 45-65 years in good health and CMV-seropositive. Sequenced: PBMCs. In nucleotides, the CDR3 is TGTGCCATCAGATATTCCCCCGACAGGGGGCAGAAGGGTGGCTACACCTTC. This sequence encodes CAIRYSPDRGQKGGYTF.